This is a list of T cell receptor beta chains from one sample in a study of T cells after yellow fever vaccination. TCRdb reprocessed the 5' RACE reads with MiXCR, giving one entry per CDR3 protein. The data hold 350,000 to 450,000 distinct CDR3 sequences, with approximately 5.7% observed a single time. Here the sequenced sample was PBMCs, taken 5 days after the yellow fever booster vaccination. The receptors shown here come from a man under 40 who received the YFV17D yellow fever vaccine. Both conserved end residues are part of each CDR3. The order of the fields is clone size, V gene, J gene, CDR3 length, D gene, CDR3 protein, CDR3 DNA. The D gene is left open where the match is weak. Some rows have no size entry. The others give once, few or many, or a class for an expanded clone.

>many|TRBV19|TRBJ2-7|15|.
CASSSRRAGTYEQYF
TGTGCCAGTAGTTCTCGAAGGGCAGGCACCTACGAGCAGTACTTC
>few|TRBV10-3|TRBJ2-1|15|.
CAISPAQEGYNEQFF
TGTGCCATCAGTCCAGCCCAGGAGGGGTACAATGAGCAGTTCTTC
>few|TRBV4-2|TRBJ1-5|15|.
CASSQATVSNQPQHF
TGTGCCAGCAGCCAAGCTACGGTTAGCAATCAGCCCCAGCATTTT
>few|TRBV20-1|TRBJ1-2|12|.
CSFSPRNYGYTF
TGCAGTTTCTCCCCCAGGAACTATGGCTACACCTTC
>many|TRBV9|TRBJ1-6|15|TRBD1
CASSLQGARNSPLHF
TGTGCCAGCAGCCTCCAGGGGGCGCGTAATTCACCCCTCCACTTT
>few|TRBV5-5|TRBJ2-7|14|.
CASSLKFAKHEQYF
TGTGCCAGCAGCTTGAAGTTCGCCAAGCATGAGCAGTACTTC
>few|TRBV7-2|TRBJ1-5|16|.
CASSLYVVTANQPQHF
TGTGCCAGCAGCTTATACGTTGTGACAGCAAATCAGCCCCAGCATTTT
>.|TRBV5-1|TRBJ2-7|15|TRBD1
CASSLEGDSSYEQYF
TGCGCCAGCAGCTTGGAAGGGGACAGCTCCTACGAGCAGTACTTC
>few|TRBV6-5|TRBJ2-5|19|TRBD2
CASSYSRSVAGGPGETQYF
TGTGCCAGCAGTTACTCGAGGTCGGTAGCGGGAGGGCCCGGCGAGACCCAGTACTTC
>many|TRBV5-1|TRBJ2-1|14|TRBD2
CASSFVAGGNEQFF
TGCGCCAGCAGCTTTGTCGCGGGAGGGAATGAGCAGTTCTTC
>.|TRBV28|TRBJ2-1|17|.
CASSSLGALGSYNEQFF
TGTGCCAGCAGTTCCCTAGGGGCCTTAGGATCCTACAATGAGCAGTTCTTC
>many|TRBV7-8|TRBJ2-2|15|.
CASRIRDAYTGELFF
TGTGCCAGCAGAATCCGGGATGCCTACACCGGGGAGCTGTTTTTT
>.|TRBV29-1|TRBJ2-1|16|TRBD2
CSVVTQGEGPYNEQFF
TGCAGCGTTGTAACGCAAGGGGAGGGCCCCTACAATGAGCAGTTCTTC
>.|TRBV30|TRBJ2-7|12|.
CAWSAPLYEQYF
TGTGCCTGGAGTGCCCCCCTCTACGAGCAGTACTTC
>few|TRBV7-7|TRBJ2-5|16|.
CASSLGRLVSGETQYF
TGTGCTAGCAGCTTAGGACGCCTGGTATCGGGGGAGACCCAGTACTTC
>many|TRBV20-1|TRBJ2-5|15|TRBD2
CSATRSGRKEETQYF
TGCAGCGCCACAAGAAGCGGGAGGAAAGAAGAGACCCAGTACTTC
>many|TRBV7-2|TRBJ1-4|13|.
CASSPGPGEKLFF
TGTGCCAGCAGCCCGGGGCCTGGGGAAAAACTGTTTTTT
>many|TRBV18|TRBJ2-7|14|.
CASSPRREMNEQYF
TGTGCCAGCTCACCACGGAGGGAAATGAACGAGCAGTACTTC
>few|TRBV5-1|TRBJ2-3|15|TRBD1
CASSLGDRATDTQYF
TGCGCCAGCAGCTTGGGGGACAGAGCCACAGATACGCAGTATTTT
>many|TRBV6-4|TRBJ2-1|15|TRBD2
CASSDGTSRYNEQFF
TGTGCCAGCAGTGACGGGACTAGCAGGTACAATGAGCAGTTCTTC
>many|TRBV28|TRBJ2-7|16|TRBD1
CASRGTGGAFSYEQYF
TGTGCCAGCAGGGGGACAGGGGGGGCTTTTAGCTACGAGCAGTACTTC
>.|TRBV20-1|TRBJ2-7|14|TRBD1
CSVRGDRGLGEQYF
TGCAGTGTCAGAGGGGACAGGGGTCTCGGGGAGCAGTACTTC